The 22 T cell receptor beta chains below come from one sample, sequenced in a study of blood T cell repertoires in COVID-19. Sequencing used immunoSEQ multiplex PCR; TCRdb keeps in-frame clones, though not all of them. There are some 41,000 clones in the sample; 91% occur only once, and approximately 14% lies in the top ten. The specimen sequenced was peripheral blood. The receptors stem from a young woman in a cohort sampled during active COVID-19.

The chain recombines TRBV28 with TRBJ2-5; TRBD1 matches at 8 bases. J was trimmed by 2 bases and V by 5 bases; bases with no gene match: 7. CDR3 length: 15 residues. CDR1 is MDHEN, CDR2 SYDVKM, per germline. As DNA, the CDR3 is TGTGCCAGCAGTCCTCGGACAGGGCTTCAAGAGACCCAGTACTTC. This encodes CASSPRTGLQETQYF.

The DNA of the CDR3 is TGTGCCATCAGTGGAGGGACAGGTGATGGCTACACCTTC. Protein: CAISGGTGDGYTF. The chain carries TRBV10-3 and TRBJ1-2; 8 positions match TRBD1. The CDR3 is 13 residues long. Looked up from germline, CDR1 is ENHRY and CDR2 is SYGVKD. J lost 6 bases, V lost 4 bases, and 4 bases had no gene match.

The chain couples TRBV25-1 to TRBJ1-2, with 10 bases that match TRBD1. J lost 4 bases, V lost 2 bases, and 7 bases had no gene match. Germline CDR1 reads MGHDK; CDR2 reads SYGVNS. CDR3 length: 16 residues. In nucleotides, the CDR3 is TGTGCCAGCAGTGAAGTCGGGACAGGGGACCGCTATGGCTACACCTTC. It yields the protein CASSEVGTGDRYGYTF.

A few counts support this clone. The chain carries TRBV2 and TRBJ1-1; D is perhaps TRBD1 (6 bases). This CDR3 has 14 amino acids. Germline loops: CDR1 SNHLY, CDR2 FYNNEI. V was trimmed by 4 bases and J by 1 base, leaving 10 bases between them. The CDR3 loop reads CASSVRGRNTEAFF. As DNA, the CDR3 is TGTGCCAGCAGTGTTAGGGGGAGGAACACTGAAGCTTTCTTT.

The J gene is TRBJ2-2, the V gene TRBV28; 7 nucleotides line up with TRBD1. Germline CDR1 and CDR2: MDHEN and SYDVKM. The V and J ends lost 4 bases and 5 bases, in that order; junction bases with no gene match: 7. CDR3 length: 15 amino acids. Here the CDR3 DNA reads TGTGCCAGCAGTTCCGCCGGGACAGTTACCGGGGAGCTGTTTTTT. Protein product: CASSSAGTVTGELFF.

The V gene is TRBV11-3, the J gene TRBJ2-1; 8 nucleotides align to TRBD2. CDR1 and CDR2 from the germline V gene are SGHNT and YENEEA. The CDR3 consists of 16 residues. J was trimmed by 7 bases and V by 2 bases; bases with no gene match: 10. The CDR3 DNA is TGTGCCAGCAGCTTAAATGCGGGAGGCTCGCTTAATGAGCAGTTCTTC. Its protein is CASSLNAGGSLNEQFF.

The chain links TRBV12-2 to TRBJ1-1; the table assigns TRBD1, which was not confirmed against the DNA. TRBV12-2 is deemed a pseudogene. This CDR3 contains 13 residues. The CDR3: CASRLEAQARTFF. As DNA, the CDR3 is TGTGCAAGTCGCTTAGAGGCACAGGCGAGGACTTTCTTT.

The rearrangement links TRBV7-9 to TRBJ2-1; TRBD2 matches 11 bases. The CDR3 is 16 residues long. Trimming cost V 5 bases and J 2 bases; bases outside gene matches: 5. Germline assignment: CDR1 SEHNR and CDR2 FQNEAQ (reference sequence). DNA for the CDR3: TGTGCCAGCAGCCAGGGACTAGCGGACACCTACAATGAGCAGTTCTTC. Its translation: CASSQGLADTYNEQFF.

J is TRBJ1-1 and V is TRBV10-1; D possibly corresponds to TRBD1 (5 bases). Per the germline V gene, CDR1 is WNHNN and CDR2 is SYGVQD (reference sequence). There are 15 residues in the CDR3. The V and J ends lost 9 bases and 0 bases respectively, with 17 bases between them. The CDR3: CARGRGRTMNTEAFF. CDR3 bases: TGCGCCAGGGGGCGGGGCCGGACGATGAACACTGAAGCTTTCTTT.

A single count supports this clone. The chain combines TRBV7-3 with TRBJ2-2; the match to TRBD2 covers 10 bases. With 5 bases clipped from V and 0 bases from J, the junction kept 3 bases outside the gene matches. The CDR3 extends over 16 amino acids. CDR1 and CDR2 from the germline V gene are SGHTA and FQGTGA. CDR3 DNA sequence: TGTGCCAGCAGCCCGAGCGGGAGGGCGAACACCGGGGAGCTGTTTTTT. Translating it yields CASSPSGRANTGELFF.

V gene TRBV4-1 combines with J gene TRBJ2-7; 11 bases are a match to TRBD2. The CDR3 covers 15 residues. Germline V gene sequence: CDR1 MGHRA, CDR2 YSYEKL. With 7 bases clipped from V and 4 bases from J, the junction kept 9 bases outside the gene matches. The DNA for the CDR3 is TGCGCCAGCACCCCTGGGCTAGCGGGAGGATACGAGCAGTACTTC. Its translation: CASTPGLAGGYEQYF.

This CDR3 reads CAWARGPSLNSYSNQPQHF. CDR3 coding DNA: TGTGCCTGGGCCCGCGGGCCCTCCTTAAACTCCTATAGCAATCAGCCCCAGCATTTT. This chain links TRBV30 with TRBJ1-5; unclear D gene. Looked up from germline, CDR1 is GTSNPN and CDR2 is SVGIG (reference sequence). The CDR3 runs 19 residues. V was pared by 5 bases and J by 0 bases, with 26 bases between.

The gene calls are TRBV12-3 or TRBV12-4 and TRBJ2-7; TRBD1 aligns across 8 bases. This CDR3 is built from 13 residues. V shed 5 bases, J shed 6 bases, and the junction held 6 bases outside the gene matches. CDR3 region: CASSLRDRSEQYF. As DNA, the CDR3 is TGTGCCAGCAGTCTCCGGGACAGGAGCGAGCAGTACTTC.

The J gene is TRBJ2-7, the V gene TRBV9; tentatively, D is TRBD1 (6 bases). The CDR3 is 15 residues long. Germline CDR1 is SGDLS and CDR2 is YYNGEE. V lost 0 bases to trimming and J lost 6 bases, with 16 bases between them. CDR3 DNA: TGTGCCAGCAGCGTAGGCTGGGGGCTGGAGCTCGAGCAGTACTTC. Its protein is CASSVGWGLELEQYF.

This clone has a single count. The J gene is TRBJ2-5, the V gene TRBV24-1, with 13 bases that match TRBD2. Trimming cost V 4 bases and J 4 bases; bases outside gene matches: 14. CDR1 is KGHDR and CDR2 is SFDVKD in the germline V gene. The CDR3 consists of 19 residues. The CDR3 spells CATSDAPGTSGTYGETQYF. CDR3 sequence (DNA): TGTGCCACCAGTGACGCTCCCGGGACTAGCGGGACTTATGGAGAGACCCAGTACTTC.

The chain joins TRBV5-1 to TRBJ2-6; D not certain. Germline lookup yields CDR1 SGHRS and CDR2 YFSETQ. V was pared by 3 bases and J by 2 bases, with 3 bases between. This CDR3 contains 13 residues. CDR3 sequence reads: CASSSAGANVLTF. CDR3 DNA sequence: TGCGCCAGCAGCTCAGCTGGGGCCAACGTCCTGACTTTC.

The chain recombines TRBV6-5 with TRBJ1-2; D is possibly TRBD1 (5 bases). The CDR3 spans 13 residues. Between the trimmed V and J ends, which lost 3 bases and 4 bases, there was a span of 9 bases. CDR1 is MNHEY, CDR2 SVGAGI, per germline. The CDR3 is CASSYDRAYGYTF. The CDR3 DNA is TGTGCCAGCAGTTATGACAGAGCCTATGGCTACACCTTC.

This sequence joins TRBV12-3 or TRBV12-4 and TRBJ1-2; possibly TRBD1 for D (5 bases). The CDR3 contains 13 residues. V lost 2 bases to trimming and J lost 4 bases, with 8 bases between them. CDR3 coding DNA: TGTGCCAGCAGTTTAAGTGGGGCCTATGGCTACACCTTC. Its protein is CASSLSGAYGYTF.

The chain uses TRBV3-1 (or the pseudogene TRBV3-2) and TRBJ2-7; 8 bases map to TRBD1. V lost 2 bases to trimming and J lost 9 bases; unmatched junction nucleotides: 6. Germline CDR1 and CDR2: LGHDT and YNNKEL (reference sequence). The CDR3 has 13 residues. The CDR3 coding sequence is TGTGCCAGCAGCCAACGGGACAGGTTCTTGCAGTACTTC. Its protein is CASSQRDRFLQYF.

The rearrangement uses TRBV27 and TRBJ2-7; 12 nucleotides match TRBD2. Germline V gene lookup returns CDR1 MNHEY and CDR2 SMNVEV (reference sequence). J was trimmed by 3 bases and V by 6 bases; bases with no gene match: 3. The CDR3 extends over 14 amino acids. Written as DNA, the CDR3 is TGTGCCAGCAGCCGGACTAGCGGGAACTACGAGCAGTACTTC. As protein: CASSRTSGNYEQYF.

This chain uses TRBV18 with TRBJ1-5, with a tentative D call TRBD1 (6 bases). The germline V and J ends were trimmed by 1 base and 5 bases, with 6 bases remaining between them. This CDR3 comprises 13 residues. Germline CDR1 is KGHSH and CDR2 is LQKENI. Written as DNA, the CDR3 is TGTGCCAGCTCACCACAGGGGGATCAGCCCCAGCATTTT. This encodes CASSPQGDQPQHF.

This chain uses TRBV7-8 with TRBJ1-1, with a weak D call TRBD1 (5 bases). Germline assignment: CDR1 SGHVS and CDR2 FQNEAQ. The CDR3 has 13 amino acids. V shed 11 bases and J shed 7 bases, with 20 bases lying between them. CDR3 DNA sequence: TGTGCCGGGTCGCAGGGCCGCGGTGGTGAAGCTTTCTTT. This gives the protein CAGSQGRGGEAFF.